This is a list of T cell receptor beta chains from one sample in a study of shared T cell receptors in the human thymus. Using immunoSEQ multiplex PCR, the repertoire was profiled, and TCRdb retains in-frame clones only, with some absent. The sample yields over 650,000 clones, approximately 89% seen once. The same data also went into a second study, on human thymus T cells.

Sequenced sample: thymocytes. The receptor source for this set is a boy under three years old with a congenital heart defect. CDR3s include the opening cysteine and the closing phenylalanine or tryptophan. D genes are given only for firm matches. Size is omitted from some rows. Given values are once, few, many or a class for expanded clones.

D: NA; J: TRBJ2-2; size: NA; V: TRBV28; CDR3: CASSFSGPQVTGELFF; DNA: TGTGCCAGCAGTTTCAGCGGGCCTCAGGTCACCGGGGAGCTGTTTTTT
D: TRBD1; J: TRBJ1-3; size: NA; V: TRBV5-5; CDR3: CASSLGQGGNTIYF; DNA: TGTGCCAGCAGCTTGGGACAGGGTGGAAACACCATATATTTT
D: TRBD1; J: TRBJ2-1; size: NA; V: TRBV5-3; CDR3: CARSFTARTGRDLSYNEQFF; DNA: TGTGCCAGAAGCTTTACCGCGAGGACAGGGAGAGATCTCTCCTACAATGAGCAGTTCTTC
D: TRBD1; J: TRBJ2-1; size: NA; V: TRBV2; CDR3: CARGTGSSHNEQFF; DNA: TGTGCCCGCGGGACAGGGAGTAGCCACAATGAGCAGTTCTTC
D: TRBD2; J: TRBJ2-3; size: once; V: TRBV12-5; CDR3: CASGESGGPPLAQYF; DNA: TGTGCTAGTGGGGAGAGCGGGGGGCCGCCCCTTGCGCAGTATTTT
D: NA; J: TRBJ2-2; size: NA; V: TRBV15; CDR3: CATSRDPGTWTGELFF; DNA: TGTGCCACCAGCAGAGATCCAGGTACTTGGACCGGGGAGCTGTTTTTT
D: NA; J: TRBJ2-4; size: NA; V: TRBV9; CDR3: CASSGLTKNIQYF; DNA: TGTGCCAGCAGCGGGCTTACAAAAAACATTCAGTACTTC
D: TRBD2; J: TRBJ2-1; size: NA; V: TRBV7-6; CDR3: CASSLDLAGGGSYNEQFF; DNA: TGTGCCAGCAGCTTAGATCTAGCGGGAGGGGGGTCCTACAATGAGCAGTTCTTC
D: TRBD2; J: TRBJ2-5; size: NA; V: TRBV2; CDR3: CASSGWETSGGVQETQYF; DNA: TGTGCCAGCAGTGGGTGGGAGACTAGCGGGGGAGTACAAGAGACCCAGTACTTC
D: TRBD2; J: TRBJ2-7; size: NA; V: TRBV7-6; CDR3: CASSLVAGAFGEQYF; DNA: TGTGCCAGCAGCTTAGTAGCGGGAGCCTTCGGCGAGCAGTACTTC
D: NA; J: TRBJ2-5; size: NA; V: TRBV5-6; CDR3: CASSLRVFLETQYF; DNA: TGTGCCAGCAGCCTCCGGGTATTCCTGGAGACCCAGTACTTC
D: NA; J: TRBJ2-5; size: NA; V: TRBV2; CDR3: CASSTPCEETQYF; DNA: TGTGCCAGCAGTACGCCCTGTGAGGAGACCCAGTACTTC
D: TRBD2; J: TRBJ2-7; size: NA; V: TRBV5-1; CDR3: CASSFTPPGRPGLAYEQYF; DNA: TGCGCCAGCAGCTTCACCCCCCCCGGCAGGCCGGGACTAGCCTACGAGCAGTACTTC
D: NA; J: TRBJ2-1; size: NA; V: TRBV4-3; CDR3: CASSQDRGTQFF; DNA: TGCGCCAGCAGCCAAGATCGCGGGACGCAGTTCTTC
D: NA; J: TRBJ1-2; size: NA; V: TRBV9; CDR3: CASSDQMGRGDREGYTF; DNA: TGTGCCAGCAGCGACCAGATGGGCAGAGGGGATCGGGAGGGCTACACCTTC
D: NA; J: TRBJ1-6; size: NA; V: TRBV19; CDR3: CASRRSVYNSPLHF; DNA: TGTGCCAGTCGGCGGAGTGTCTATAATTCACCCCTCCACTTT
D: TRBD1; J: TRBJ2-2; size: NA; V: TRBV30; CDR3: CASGQGRTGELFF; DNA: TGTGCCTCCGGACAGGGGCGGACCGGGGAGCTGTTTTTT
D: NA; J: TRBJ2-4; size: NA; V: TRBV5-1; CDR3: CASSRTGTKNIQYF; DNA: TGCGCCAGCAGCCGTACAGGGACCAAAAACATTCAGTACTTC
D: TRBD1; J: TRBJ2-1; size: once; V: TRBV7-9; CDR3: CASSSTLLGQGNYNEQFF; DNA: TGTGCCAGCAGCTCTACCTTGTTGGGACAGGGAAATTACAATGAGCAGTTCTTC
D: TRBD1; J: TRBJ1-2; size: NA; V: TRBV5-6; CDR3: CASSTDRAPNYGYTF; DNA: TGTGCCAGCAGCACTGACAGGGCCCCTAACTATGGCTACACCTTC
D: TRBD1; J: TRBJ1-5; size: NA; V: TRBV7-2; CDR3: CASSLGTGTAYSNQPQHF; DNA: TGTGCCAGCAGCTTAGGGACAGGGACTGCCTATAGCAATCAGCCCCAGCATTTT
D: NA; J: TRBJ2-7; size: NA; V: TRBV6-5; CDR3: CASSYSAGAAYEQYF; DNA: TGTGCCAGCAGTTACTCGGCAGGGGCAGCCTACGAGCAGTACTTC
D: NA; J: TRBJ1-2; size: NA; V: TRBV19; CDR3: CASSRRATMNGYTF; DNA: TGTGCCAGTAGTCGCAGGGCTACGATGAATGGCTACACCTTC
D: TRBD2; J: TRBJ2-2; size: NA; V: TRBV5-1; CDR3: CASSLGRVNTSGGTGELFF; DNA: TGCGCCAGCAGCTTGGGGAGGGTTAATACTAGCGGAGGCACCGGGGAGCTGTTTTTT
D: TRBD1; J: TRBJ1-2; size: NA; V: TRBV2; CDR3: CASTYPRDRGNYGYTF; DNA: TGTGCCAGCACATACCCCCGGGACAGGGGAAACTATGGCTACACCTTC
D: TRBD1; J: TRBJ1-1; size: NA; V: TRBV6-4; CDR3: CASRETGQGATEAFF; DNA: TGTGCCAGCAGAGAGACGGGACAGGGGGCCACTGAAGCTTTCTTT
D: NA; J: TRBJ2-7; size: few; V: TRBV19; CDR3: CASSQAGRRYEQYF; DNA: TGTGCCAGTAGCCAGGCAGGTCGAAGATACGAGCAGTACTTC
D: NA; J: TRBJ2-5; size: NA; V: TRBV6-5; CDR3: CASSYGVVQETQYF; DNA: TGTGCCAGCAGTTATGGTGTGGTCCAGGAGACCCAGTACTTC
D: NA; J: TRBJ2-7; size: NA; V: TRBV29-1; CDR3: CSVGGSSYEQYF; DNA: TGCAGCGTTGGGGGCTCTAGCTACGAGCAGTACTTC
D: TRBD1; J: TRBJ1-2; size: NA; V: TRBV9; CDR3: CASSVAPDRANGYTF; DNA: TGTGCCAGCAGCGTGGCCCCCGACAGGGCCAATGGCTACACCTTC
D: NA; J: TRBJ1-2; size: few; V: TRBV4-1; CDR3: CASSQDERVVGTQGGRGYTF; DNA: TGCGCCAGCAGCCAAGATGAGCGTGTAGTTGGTACCCAGGGAGGGAGAGGCTACACCTTC
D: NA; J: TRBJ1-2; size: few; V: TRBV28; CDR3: CASSPSPLDSNYGYTF; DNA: TGTGCCAGCAGTCCTTCCCCCCTTGACAGCAACTATGGCTACACCTTC
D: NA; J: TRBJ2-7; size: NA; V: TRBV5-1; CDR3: CASSLGAPPYEQYF; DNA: TGCGCCAGCAGCTTGGGGGCGCCCCCCTACGAGCAGTACTTC
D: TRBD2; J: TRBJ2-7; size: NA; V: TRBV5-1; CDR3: CASSSLILAGGLYEQYF; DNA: TGCGCCAGCAGCTCGCTAATACTAGCGGGGGGCCTCTACGAGCAGTACTTC
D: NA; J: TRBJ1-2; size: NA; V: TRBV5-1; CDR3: CASSNFGGANYGYTF; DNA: TGCGCCAGCAGCAATTTCGGGGGAGCCAACTATGGCTACACCTTC
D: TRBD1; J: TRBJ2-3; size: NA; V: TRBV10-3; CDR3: CAISEGQGSQHYHSTDTQYF; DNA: TGTGCCATCAGTGAGGGACAGGGTTCCCAGCACTATCATAGCACAGATACGCAGTATTTT
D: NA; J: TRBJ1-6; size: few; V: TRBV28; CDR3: CASSPPQGLNSPLHF; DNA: TGTGCCAGCAGTCCCCCTCAGGGGTTGAATTCACCCCTCCACTTT
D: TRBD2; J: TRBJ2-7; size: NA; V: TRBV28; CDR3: CASSPGTSGTGEQYF; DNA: TGTGCCAGCAGTCCCGGGACTAGCGGGACGGGGGAGCAGTACTTC
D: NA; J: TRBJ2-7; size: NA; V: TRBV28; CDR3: CASSSASLAAYEQYF; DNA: TGTGCCAGCAGTTCAGCTTCGCTAGCAGCCTACGAGCAGTACTTC
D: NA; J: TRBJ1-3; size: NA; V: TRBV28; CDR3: CASSLTELVSGNTIYF; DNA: TGTGCCAGCAGTTTAACGGAGCTGGTTTCTGGAAACACCATATATTTT
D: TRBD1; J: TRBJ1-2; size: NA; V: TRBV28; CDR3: CASSVGTGYTTNYGYTF; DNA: TGTGCCAGCAGTGTAGGGACAGGGTATACCACTAACTATGGCTACACCTTC
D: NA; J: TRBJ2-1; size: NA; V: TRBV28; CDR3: CASSFVEEGNEQFF; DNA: TGTGCCAGCAGTTTCGTGGAGGAGGGGAATGAGCAGTTCTTC
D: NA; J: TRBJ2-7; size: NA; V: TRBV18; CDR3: CASSPPGGLNEQYF; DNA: TGTGCCAGCTCACCACCGGGGGGGCTTAACGAGCAGTACTTC
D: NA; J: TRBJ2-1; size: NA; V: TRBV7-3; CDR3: CASSSHSRQKQFF; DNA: TGTGCCAGCAGCTCCCACTCGCGACAAAAGCAGTTCTTC
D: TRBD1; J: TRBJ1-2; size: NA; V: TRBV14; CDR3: CASSLKTGDHGYTF; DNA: TGTGCCAGCAGCCTGAAGACAGGGGATCATGGCTACACCTTC
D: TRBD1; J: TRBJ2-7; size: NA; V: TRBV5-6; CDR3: CASSLGQGSYEQYF; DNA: TGTGCCAGCAGCTTGGGACAGGGCTCCTACGAGCAGTACTTC
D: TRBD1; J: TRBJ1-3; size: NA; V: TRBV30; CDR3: CAWAPDRRDTIYF; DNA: TGTGCCTGGGCCCCGGACAGGAGGGACACCATATATTTT
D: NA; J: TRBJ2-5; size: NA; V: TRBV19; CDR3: CASSLIRVPLETQYF; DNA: TGTGCCAGTAGTTTGATCAGGGTCCCCTTAGAGACCCAGTACTTC
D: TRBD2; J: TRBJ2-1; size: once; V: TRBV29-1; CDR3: CSARLAEQFF; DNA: TGCAGCGCCCGACTAGCTGAGCAGTTCTTC
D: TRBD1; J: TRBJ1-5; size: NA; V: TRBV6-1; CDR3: CASTRGQGTQPQHF; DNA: TGTGCCAGCACCAGAGGACAGGGGACTCAGCCCCAGCATTTT
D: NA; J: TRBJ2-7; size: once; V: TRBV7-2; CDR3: CASSAGCGAPAEQYF; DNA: TGTGCCAGCAGCGCGGGGTGTGGGGCCCCTGCCGAGCAGTACTTC
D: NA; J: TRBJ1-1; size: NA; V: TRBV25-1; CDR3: CASSLTGSTEAFF; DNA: TGTGCCAGTTCCCTTACCGGGAGCACTGAAGCTTTCTTT
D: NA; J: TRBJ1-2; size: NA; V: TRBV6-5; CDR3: CASKHRTADNYGYTF; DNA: TGTGCCAGCAAACACAGGACGGCAGATAACTATGGCTACACCTTC
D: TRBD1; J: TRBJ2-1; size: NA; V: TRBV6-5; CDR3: CASSYRGTGGDNEQFF; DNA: TGTGCCAGCAGTTACCGGGGGACAGGGGGGGATAATGAGCAGTTCTTC
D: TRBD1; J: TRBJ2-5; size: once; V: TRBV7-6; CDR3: CASSLAVLDRVCETQYF; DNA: TGTGCCAGCAGCTTAGCGGTCCTCGACAGGGTGTGCGAGACCCAGTACTTC
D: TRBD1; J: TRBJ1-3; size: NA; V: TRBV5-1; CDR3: CASSFRDRGDTIYF; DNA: TGCGCCAGCAGCTTCCGGGACAGGGGAGACACCATATATTTT
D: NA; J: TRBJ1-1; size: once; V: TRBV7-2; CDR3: CASSLQVNTEAFF; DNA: TGTGCCAGCAGCTTACAGGTGAACACTGAAGCTTTCTTT
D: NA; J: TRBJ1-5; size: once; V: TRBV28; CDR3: CASSSGGNQPQHF; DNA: TGTGCCAGCAGCTCCGGGGGCAATCAGCCCCAGCATTTT
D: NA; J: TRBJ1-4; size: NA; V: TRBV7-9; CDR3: CASSSFWGGRGEKLFF; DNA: TGTGCCAGCAGCTCCTTCTGGGGGGGGCGCGGTGAAAAACTGTTTTTT